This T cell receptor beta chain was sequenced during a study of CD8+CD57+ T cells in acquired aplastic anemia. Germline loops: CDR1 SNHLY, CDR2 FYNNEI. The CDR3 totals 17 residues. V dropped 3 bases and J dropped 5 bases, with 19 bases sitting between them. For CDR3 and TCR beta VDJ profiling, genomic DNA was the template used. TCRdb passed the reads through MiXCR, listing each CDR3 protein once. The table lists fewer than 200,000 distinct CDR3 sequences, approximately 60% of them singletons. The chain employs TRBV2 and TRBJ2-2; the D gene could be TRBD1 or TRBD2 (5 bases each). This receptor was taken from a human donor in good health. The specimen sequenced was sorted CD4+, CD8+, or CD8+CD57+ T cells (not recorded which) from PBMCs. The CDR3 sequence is CASSEWGEGLATGELFF. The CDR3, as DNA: TGTGCCAGCAGTGAGTGGGGCGAGGGTCTTGCAACCGGGGAGCTGTTTTTT.